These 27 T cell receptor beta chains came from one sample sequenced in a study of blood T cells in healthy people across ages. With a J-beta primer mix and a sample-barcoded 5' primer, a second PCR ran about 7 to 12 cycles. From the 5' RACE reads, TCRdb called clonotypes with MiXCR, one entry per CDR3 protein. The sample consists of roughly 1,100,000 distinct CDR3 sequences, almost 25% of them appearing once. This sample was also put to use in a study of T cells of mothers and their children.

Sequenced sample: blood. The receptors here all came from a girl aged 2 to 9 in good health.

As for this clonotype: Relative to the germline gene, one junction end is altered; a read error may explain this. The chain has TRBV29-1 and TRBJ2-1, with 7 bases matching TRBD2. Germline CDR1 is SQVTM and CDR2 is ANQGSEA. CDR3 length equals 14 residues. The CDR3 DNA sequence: TGCAGCGTTGCACTCACGGGGGGATACAATGAGCGGTTCTTC. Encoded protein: CSVALTGGYNERFF.

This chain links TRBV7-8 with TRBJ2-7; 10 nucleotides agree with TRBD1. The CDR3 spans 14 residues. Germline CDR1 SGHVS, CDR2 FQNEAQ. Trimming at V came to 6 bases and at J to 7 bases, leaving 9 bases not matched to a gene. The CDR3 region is CASSNDEGQGEQYF. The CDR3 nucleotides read TGTGCCAGCAGTAACGACGAGGGACAGGGGGAGCAGTACTTC.

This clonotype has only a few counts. The CDR3 DNA reads TGCAGCCTCGAACCAGGGGGCCCTGAAGCTTTCTTT. It codes for CSLEPGGPEAFF. This sequence joins TRBV29-1 and TRBJ1-1, with 8 positions matching TRBD1. Germline V gives CDR1 SQVTM, CDR2 ANQGSEA. The CDR3 has 12 amino acids. V lost 8 bases to trimming and J lost 6 bases; unmatched junction nucleotides: 8.

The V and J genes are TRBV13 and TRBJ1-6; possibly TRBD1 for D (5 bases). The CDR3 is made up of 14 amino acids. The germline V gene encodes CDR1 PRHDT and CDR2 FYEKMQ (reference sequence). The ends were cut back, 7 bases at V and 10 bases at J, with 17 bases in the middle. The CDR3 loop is CASTPEGRRSPLHF. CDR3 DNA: TGTGCCAGCACCCCAGAGGGACGGCGATCACCCCTCCACTTT.

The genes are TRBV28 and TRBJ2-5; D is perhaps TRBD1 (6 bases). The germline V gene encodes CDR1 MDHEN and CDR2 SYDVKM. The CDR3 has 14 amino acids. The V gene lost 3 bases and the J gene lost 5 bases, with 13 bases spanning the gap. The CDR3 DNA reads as TGTGCCAGCAGTTTTCTGGGGGACACGGAGACCCAGTACTTC. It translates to CASSFLGDTETQYF.

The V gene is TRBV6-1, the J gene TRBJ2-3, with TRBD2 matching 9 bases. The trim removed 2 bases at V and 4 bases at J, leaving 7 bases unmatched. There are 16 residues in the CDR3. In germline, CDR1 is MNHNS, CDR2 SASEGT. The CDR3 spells CASSELGGRAADTQYF. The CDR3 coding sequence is TGTGCCAGCAGTGAACTCGGCGGGAGGGCCGCAGATACGCAGTATTTT.

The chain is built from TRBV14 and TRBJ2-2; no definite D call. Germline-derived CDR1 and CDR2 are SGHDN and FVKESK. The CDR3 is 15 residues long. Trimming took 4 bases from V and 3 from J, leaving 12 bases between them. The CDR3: CASSRWRPHTGELFF. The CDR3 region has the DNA TGTGCCAGCAGCCGTTGGAGACCCCACACCGGGGAGCTGTTTTTT.

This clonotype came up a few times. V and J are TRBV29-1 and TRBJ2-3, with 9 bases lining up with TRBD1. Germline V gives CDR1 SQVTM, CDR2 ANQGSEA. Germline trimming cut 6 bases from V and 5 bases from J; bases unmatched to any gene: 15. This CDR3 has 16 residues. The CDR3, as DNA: TGCAGCGTGAGGAGCGGCGGGACAGGGTCACTAGATACGCAGTATTTT. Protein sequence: CSVRSGGTGSLDTQYF.

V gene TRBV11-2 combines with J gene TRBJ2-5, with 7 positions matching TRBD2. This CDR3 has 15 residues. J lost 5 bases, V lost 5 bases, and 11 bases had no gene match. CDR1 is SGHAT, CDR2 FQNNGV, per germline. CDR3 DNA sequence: TGTGCCAGCAGCGCATTGACTAGCCATAAGGAGACCCAGTACTTC. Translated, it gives CASSALTSHKETQYF.

The CDR3 reads CASSPDFPYEQYF. The CDR3 coding sequence is TGTGCCAGCAGCCCGGACTTCCCCTACGAGCAGTACTTC. The chain is built from TRBV9 and TRBJ2-5; TRBD2 might be the D (5 bases). The DNA end is more similar to TRBJ2-7, so the J call may be wrong. The germline V gene has CDR1 SGDLS and CDR2 YYNGEE. This CDR3 spans 13 amino acids.

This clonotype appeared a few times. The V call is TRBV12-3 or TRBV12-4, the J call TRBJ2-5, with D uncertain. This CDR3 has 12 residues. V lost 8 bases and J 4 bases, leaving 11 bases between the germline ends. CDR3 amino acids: CASCPPGETQYF. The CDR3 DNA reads TGTGCCAGCTGCCCCCCGGGAGAGACCCAGTACTTC.

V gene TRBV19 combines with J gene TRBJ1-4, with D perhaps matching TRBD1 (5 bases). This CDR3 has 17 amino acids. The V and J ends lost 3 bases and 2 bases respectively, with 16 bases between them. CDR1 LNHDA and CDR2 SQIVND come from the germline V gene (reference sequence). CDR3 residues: CASSIFRVPPTNEKLFF. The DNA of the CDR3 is TGTGCCAGTAGTATTTTCAGGGTACCGCCGACTAATGAAAAACTGTTTTTT.

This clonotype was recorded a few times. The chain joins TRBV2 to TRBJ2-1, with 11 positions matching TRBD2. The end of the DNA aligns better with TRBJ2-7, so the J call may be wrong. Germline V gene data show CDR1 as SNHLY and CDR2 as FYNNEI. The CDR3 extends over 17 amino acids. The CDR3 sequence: CASSDGTSGRLGYEQYF. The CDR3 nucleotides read TGTGCCAGCAGTGATGGGACTAGCGGTCGCCTTGGATACGAGCAGTACTTC.

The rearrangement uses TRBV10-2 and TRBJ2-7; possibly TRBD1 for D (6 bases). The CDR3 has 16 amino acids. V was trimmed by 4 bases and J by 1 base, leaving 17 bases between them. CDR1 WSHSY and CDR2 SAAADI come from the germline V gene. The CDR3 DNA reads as TGCGCCAGCAGTGGCTTTAAGGGACAATTATCCTACGAGCAGTACTTC. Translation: CASSGFKGQLSYEQYF.

For the CDR3, the DNA is TGTGCCAGCAGCCGGCTCGGGCCAGATGAGCCCCAGCATTTT. Residues: CASSRLGPDEPQHF. This sequence joins TRBV7-9 and TRBJ1-5; D is uncertain. The CDR3 totals 14 residues. Germline CDR1 and CDR2: SEHNR and FQNEAQ (reference sequence). Trimming took 5 bases from V and 8 from J, leaving 16 bases between them. Looking up the rest from reference TRBV7-9 and TRBJ1-5 gives the full variable domain: DTGVSQNPRHKITKRGQNVTFRCDPISEHNRLYWYRQTLGQGPEFLTYFQNEAQLEKSRLLSDRFSAERPKGSFSTLEIQRTEQGDSAMYLCASSRLGPDEPQHFGDGTRLSIL.

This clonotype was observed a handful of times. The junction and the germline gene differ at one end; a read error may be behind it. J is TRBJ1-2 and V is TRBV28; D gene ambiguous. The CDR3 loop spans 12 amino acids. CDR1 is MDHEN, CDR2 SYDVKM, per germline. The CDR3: CAGSFGRNGYTF. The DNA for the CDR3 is TGTGCCGGCAGTTTCGGGAGGAATGGCTACACCTTC.

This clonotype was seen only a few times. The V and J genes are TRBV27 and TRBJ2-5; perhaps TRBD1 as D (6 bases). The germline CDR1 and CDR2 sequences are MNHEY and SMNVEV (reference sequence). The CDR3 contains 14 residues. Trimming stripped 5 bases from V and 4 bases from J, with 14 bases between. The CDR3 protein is CASSLTGLTETQYF. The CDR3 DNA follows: TGTGCCAGCAGTCTAACAGGGTTGACAGAGACCCAGTACTTC.

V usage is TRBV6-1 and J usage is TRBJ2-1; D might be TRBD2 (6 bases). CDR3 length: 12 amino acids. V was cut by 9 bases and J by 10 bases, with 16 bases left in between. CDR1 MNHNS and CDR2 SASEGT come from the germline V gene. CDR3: CASSWRGSEQFF. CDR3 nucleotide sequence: TGTGCCAGTTCCTGGAGGGGTTCCGAGCAGTTCTTC.

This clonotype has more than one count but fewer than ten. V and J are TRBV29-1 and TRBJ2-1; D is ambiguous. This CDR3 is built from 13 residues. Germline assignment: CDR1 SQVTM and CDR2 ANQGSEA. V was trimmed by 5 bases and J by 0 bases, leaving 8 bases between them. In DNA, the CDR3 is TGCAGCGTTATGACGAGCTCCTACAATGAGCAGTTCTTC. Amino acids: CSVMTSSYNEQFF.

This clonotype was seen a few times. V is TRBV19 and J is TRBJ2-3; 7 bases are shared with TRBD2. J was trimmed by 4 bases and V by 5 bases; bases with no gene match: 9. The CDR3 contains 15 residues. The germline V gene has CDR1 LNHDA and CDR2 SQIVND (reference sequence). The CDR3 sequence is CASSHNRLAPDTQYF. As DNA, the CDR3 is TGTGCCAGTAGTCATAACCGACTAGCCCCAGATACGCAGTATTTT.

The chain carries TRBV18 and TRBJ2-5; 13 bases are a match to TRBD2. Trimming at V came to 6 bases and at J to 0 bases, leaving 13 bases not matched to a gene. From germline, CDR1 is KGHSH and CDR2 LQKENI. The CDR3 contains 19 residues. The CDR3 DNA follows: TGTGCCAGCTCCATTCAACCGGGACTAGCGGGGAGGTACCAAGAGACCCAGTACTTC. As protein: CASSIQPGLAGRYQETQYF.

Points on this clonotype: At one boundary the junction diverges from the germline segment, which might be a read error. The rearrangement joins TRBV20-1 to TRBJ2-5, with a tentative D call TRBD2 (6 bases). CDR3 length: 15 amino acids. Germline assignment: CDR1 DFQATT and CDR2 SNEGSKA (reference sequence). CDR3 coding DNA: TGCAGCGCTAGAGATCCCTGGATGGGGGGAGAGACCCAGTACTTC. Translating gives CSARDPWMGGETQYF.

The CDR3 region has the DNA TGTGCCAGCAGAAAGGAGGGGGGCCGTTCTACAAACACTGAAGCTTTCTTT. Translating it yields CASRKEGGRSTNTEAFF. The J gene is TRBJ1-1, the V gene TRBV6-1; possible D gene TRBD1, 6 bases. This CDR3 is 17 amino acids long. The ends were cut back, 6 bases at V and 2 bases at J, with 22 bases in the middle. The germline CDR1 and CDR2 sequences are MNHNS and SASEGT.

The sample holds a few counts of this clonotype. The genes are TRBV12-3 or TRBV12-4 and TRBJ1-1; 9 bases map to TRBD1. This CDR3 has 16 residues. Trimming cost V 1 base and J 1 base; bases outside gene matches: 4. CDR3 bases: TGTGCCAGCAGTTTAGGGACAGGGGACCCGAACACTGAAGCTTTCTTT. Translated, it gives CASSLGTGDPNTEAFF.

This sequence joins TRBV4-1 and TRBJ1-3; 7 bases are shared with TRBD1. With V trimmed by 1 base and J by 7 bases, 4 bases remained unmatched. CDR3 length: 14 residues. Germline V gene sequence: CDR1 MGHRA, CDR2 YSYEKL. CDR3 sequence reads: CASSQGTGENTIYF. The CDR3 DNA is TGCGCCAGCAGCCAAGGCACAGGGGAGAACACCATATATTTT.

The DNA of the CDR3 is TGCGCCAGTAAATTAGGGACGGGCCCGGGAGAGACCCAGTACTTC. Its translation: CASKLGTGPGETQYF. The chain joins TRBV4-1 to TRBJ2-5; perhaps D is TRBD1 or TRBD2 (5 bases each). CDR3 length: 15 amino acids. CDR1 is MGHRA, CDR2 YSYEKL, per germline. Trimming took 9 bases from V and 4 from J, leaving 21 bases between them.

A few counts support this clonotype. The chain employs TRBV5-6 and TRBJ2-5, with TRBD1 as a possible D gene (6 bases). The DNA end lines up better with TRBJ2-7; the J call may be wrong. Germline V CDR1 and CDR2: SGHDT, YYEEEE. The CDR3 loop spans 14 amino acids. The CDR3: CASSLGGQKDEQYF. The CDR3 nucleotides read TGTGCCAGCAGCTTGGGGGGGCAAAAGGACGAGCAGTACTTC.